These T cell receptor beta chains were read from a single sample in a study of identifying expanded T cells in peripheral blood. The method was immunoSEQ multiplex PCR; TCRdb's version includes in-frame clones alone and lacks a portion of them. The table lists under 95,000 clones, about 89% of them singletons, with around 2.8% in the top ten. Sequencing input: blood. The receptors derive from a person aged 18 to 75 in good health. Both conserved end residues are part of each CDR3. The D gene is left open where the match is weak. Some rows have no size entry. The others give once, few or many, or a class for an expanded clone.

TRBV6-5	TRBD2	NA	TRBJ2-7	TGTGCCAGCGCAGCGGGGGGGCCCTACGAGCAGTACTTC	CASAAGGPYEQYF
TRBV7-6	NA	NA	TRBJ2-7	TGTGCCAGCAGTCAGAACAGCGGTTCGGGGTACGAGCAGTACTTC	CASSQNSGSGYEQYF
TRBV9	TRBD1	NA	TRBJ2-7	TGTGCCAGCAGCGAGACAGGGTCGATCTCCTACGAGCAGTACTTC	CASSETGSISYEQYF
TRBV27	TRBD1	NA	TRBJ1-5	TGTGCCAGCAGACTGACAGGGCAGGATCAGCCCCAGCATTTT	CASRLTGQDQPQHF
TRBV15	TRBD2	once	TRBJ2-1	TGTGCCACCAGCAGATCTTGGGGCCCCCTAGCGGGTATATACAATGAGCAGTTCTTC	CATSRSWGPLAGIYNEQFF
TRBV7-2	NA	NA	TRBJ1-1	TGTGCCAGCAGCTTATTGAACACTGAAGCTTTCTTT	CASSLLNTEAFF
TRBV6-5	TRBD2	once	TRBJ2-1	TGTGCCAGCAGTTACGGCGGGGGGGCCTTCAATGAGCAGTTCTTC	CASSYGGGAFNEQFF
TRBV7-2	TRBD1	few	TRBJ2-2	TGTGCCAGCAGCTTAACGGACAGGGTAACCGGGGAGCTGTTTTTT	CASSLTDRVTGELFF
TRBV5-1	NA	NA	TRBJ2-2	TGCGCCAGCAGCGAGTTCCACAGGGCCGGGGAGCTGTTTTTT	CASSEFHRAGELFF
TRBV5-8	NA	NA	TRBJ2-4	TGTGCCAGCAGCATTTCTCACCGAATTACGTACTTC	CASSISHRITYF
TRBV9	TRBD1	NA	TRBJ1-4	TGTGCCAGCAGCGTAGGCATTAGGGACAGGCATAATGAAAAACTGTTTTTT	CASSVGIRDRHNEKLFF
TRBV7-2	NA	few	TRBJ1-6	TGTGCCAGCGGGAACCGGAATTCACCCCTCCACTTT	CASGNRNSPLHF
TRBV6-5	NA	NA	TRBJ2-7	TGTGCCAGCAGTTTGGACAGCTTTAGCTCCTACGAGCAGTACTTC	CASSLDSFSSYEQYF
TRBV2	NA	NA	TRBJ2-7	TGTGCCAGCAGTGTTAGGACAGAATATTACGAGCAGTACTTC	CASSVRTEYYEQYF
TRBV5-1	NA	once	TRBJ1-2	TGCGCCAGCCGAAGAGACCCCGGAGCAGGCCGAGGAGGCTACACCTTC	CASRRDPGAGRGGYTF
TRBV14	NA	NA	TRBJ1-4	TGTGCCAGCAGCCAAGAACTTCGGGAAAAACTGTTTTTT	CASSQELREKLFF
TRBV5-1	TRBD1	NA	TRBJ2-5	TGCGCCAGCAGCCCTCAGGGGGCAAATCAAGAGACCCAGTACTTC	CASSPQGANQETQYF
TRBV7-2	NA	NA	TRBJ2-3	TGTGCCAGCAGCCACCAACCCCTAGCAAAGGGCACAGATACGCAGTATTTT	CASSHQPLAKGTDTQYF
TRBV11-3	NA	NA	TRBJ1-1	TGTGCCAGCAGCTTAGGGAAGGGCCTTAACACTGAAGCTTTCTTT	CASSLGKGLNTEAFF
TRBV5-4	NA	NA	TRBJ2-7	TGTGCCAGCAGCCAAGGCCGTACCTACGAGCAGTACTTC	CASSQGRTYEQYF
TRBV5-1	TRBD2	NA	TRBJ2-1	TGCGCCAGCAGCTTGTCACTAGCGGGAAACAATGAGCAGTTCTTC	CASSLSLAGNNEQFF
TRBV29-1	NA	NA	TRBJ2-7	TGCAGCGTTGAAAAAGTACAGGGATTCGGCGAGCAGTACTTC	CSVEKVQGFGEQYF
TRBV9	TRBD2	once	TRBJ2-1	TGTGCCAGCAGCGATGGACTAGCGGACATCTACAATGAGCAGTTCTTC	CASSDGLADIYNEQFF
TRBV19	TRBD1	NA	TRBJ2-2	TGTGCCAGTAGTGTGGACAGGGAGGCAGTGAACACCGGGGAGCTGTTTTTT	CASSVDREAVNTGELFF
TRBV6-4	TRBD2	NA	TRBJ2-2	TGTGCCAGCAGTGACGAGGCTAGCGGGACCGGGGAGCTGTTTTTT	CASSDEASGTGELFF
TRBV7-6	TRBD2	NA	TRBJ2-1	TGTGCCAGCAGCTTAGTGGGGTTAGCGGGGGGGTTCGATGAGCAGTTCTTC	CASSLVGLAGGFDEQFF
TRBV19	NA	NA	TRBJ2-4	TGTGCCAGTAGTAATGCCCAGGCGGTGAACATTCAGTACTTC	CASSNAQAVNIQYF
TRBV5-4	TRBD2	NA	TRBJ2-3	TGTGCCAGCAGCTTGGGGGGGACTAGCAGCCTCACAGATACGCAGTATTTT	CASSLGGTSSLTDTQYF
TRBV14	NA	NA	TRBJ2-5	TGTGCCAGCAGCCCCTTGTTGGGGGGGCCAGAGACCCAGTACTTC	CASSPLLGGPETQYF
TRBV7-8	NA	NA	TRBJ1-1	TGTGCCAGCAGCTTAGTTTGGGAGAAGGACACTGAAGCTTTCTTT	CASSLVWEKDTEAFF
TRBV27	TRBD2	NA	TRBJ2-2	TGTGCCAGCAGCTACGGAACTAGCGGGAGAGGAACCGGGGAGCTGTTTTTT	CASSYGTSGRGTGELFF
TRBV30	TRBD1	NA	TRBJ1-6	TGTGCCTGGAACCCGACAGGGGGCTCCTATAATTCACCCCTCCACTTT	CAWNPTGGSYNSPLHF
TRBV11-3	TRBD2	NA	TRBJ2-1	TGTGCCAGCAGCCGGGAGGAGGGGTTCAATGAGCAGTTCTTC	CASSREEGFNEQFF
TRBV7-6	NA	NA	TRBJ2-5	TGTGCCAGCAGCTTAGAGGCAGGGAAAGAGACCCAGTACTTC	CASSLEAGKETQYF
TRBV10-3	NA	once	TRBJ1-5	TGTGCCATCCCCCCGAGTCAGCCCCAGCATTTT	CAIPPSQPQHF
TRBV9	NA	NA	TRBJ2-1	TGTGCCAGCAGCGCCTCTTCCGGTCCCAATGAGCAGTTCTTC	CASSASSGPNEQFF
TRBV5-6	NA	once	TRBJ2-7	TGTGCCAGCGGGGTCTGGGGGGAGTATGAGCAGTACTTC	CASGVWGEYEQYF
TRBV5-4	NA	NA	TRBJ1-2	TGTGCCAGCAGCAATGGGGGGGTTGGCTACACCTTC	CASSNGGVGYTF
TRBV25-1	NA	NA	TRBJ1-2	TGTGCCAGCAGTGAATATCGGACGGAAGCTAACTATGGCTACACCTTC	CASSEYRTEANYGYTF
TRBV7-3	NA	NA	TRBJ2-2	TGTGCCAGCAGTGTAACAGGGACCGGGGAGCTGTTTTTT	CASSVTGTGELFF
TRBV27	NA	NA	TRBJ2-1	TGTGCCAGCAGTTTTTTCGGGAACGAGCAGTTCTTC	CASSFFGNEQFF
TRBV5-6	NA	NA	TRBJ1-1	TGTGCCAGCAGCTTGACAATGAACACTGAAGCTTTCTTT	CASSLTMNTEAFF
TRBV9	NA	once	TRBJ2-3	TGTGCCAGCAGCGTTGGTCACGTCGCAGATACGCAGTATTTT	CASSVGHVADTQYF
TRBV5-4	NA	few	TRBJ2-4	TGTGCCAGCACCGATCCCAAGGCTACTAACATTCAGTACTTC	CASTDPKATNIQYF
TRBV7-2	TRBD2	NA	TRBJ2-7	TGTGCCAGCAGCCTTACTAGCGGGGGGGCAGGTGGAGAGCAGTACTTC	CASSLTSGGAGGEQYF
TRBV11-2	TRBD2	NA	TRBJ2-7	TGTGCCAGCAGCCGGATAGCGGGACAATCCTACGAGCAGTACTTC	CASSRIAGQSYEQYF
TRBV19	NA	few	TRBJ1-2	TGTGCCAGTAGTATCCCCGACAGGCTCTTCGGCTACACCTTC	CASSIPDRLFGYTF
TRBV7-2	NA	NA	TRBJ1-4	TGTGCCAGCAGCTTGGCAGGGATTGAAAAACTGTTTTTT	CASSLAGIEKLFF
TRBV25-1	TRBD1	NA	TRBJ2-7	TGTGCCAGCACCCGACGCCCCCCGGGACAGGGCTTATCCTACGAGCAGTACTTC	CASTRRPPGQGLSYEQYF
TRBV5-1	NA	NA	TRBJ1-2	TGCGCCAGCAGCTTGGAGGGGGGCAACTATGGCTACACCTTC	CASSLEGGNYGYTF
TRBV7-2	TRBD2	NA	TRBJ2-5	TGTGCCAGCAGCTTGGGGACTAGCGGGGGGGCTCGGGAGACCCAGTACTTC	CASSLGTSGGARETQYF
TRBV7-6	NA	NA	TRBJ2-2	TGTGCCAGCAGCCCCGATCCTTACTCGGGAACCGGGGAGCTGTTTTTT	CASSPDPYSGTGELFF
TRBV6-5	NA	NA	TRBJ1-4	TGTGCCAGCAGTTACTCTCTATGGGGGACTAATGAAAAACTGTTTTTT	CASSYSLWGTNEKLFF
TRBV28	NA	NA	TRBJ1-2	TGTGCCAAAAAAGGTAGGGGCTACACCTTC	CAKKGRGYTF
TRBV21-1	NA	NA	TRBJ2-1	TGTGCCAGCAGCAAAGCGGGGGGCTCCTACAATGAGCAGTTCTTC	CASSKAGGSYNEQFF
TRBV7-9	TRBD2	NA	TRBJ2-2	TGTGCCAGCAGCACGGGACTAGCGGGAGGTTGGACCGGGGAGCTGTTTTTT	CASSTGLAGGWTGELFF
TRBV2	NA	NA	TRBJ1-1	TGTGCCAGCAGTGACCCAGGGTTGAACACTGAAGCTTTCTTT	CASSDPGLNTEAFF